This TCR beta chain derives from a study of cytomegalovirus exposure and HLA in healthy donors. This clone turned up a few times. The antigen is undetermined. PCR used 60 Vbeta primers and 13 Jbeta primers. Assay used: immunoSEQ multiplex PCR; TCRdb lists only in-frame clones, some missing. In the table there are over 85,000 clones, around 60% of which are singletons. The study, taken as a whole, reports: No immune exposure information besides CMV serostatus was available.

Sequencing input: PBMCs. The clonotype was recovered from a human donor in good health.

Written as DNA, the CDR3 is TGTGCCAGCAGGACCCAGGGGGCTACGGACGAGCAGTACTTC. Its protein product is CASRTQGATDEQYF. The chain is built from TRBV27 and TRBJ2-7; 8 nucleotides align to TRBD1. The CDR3 contains 14 residues. V was clipped by 6 bases and J by 5 bases; unmatched bases: 9. The V gene's germline CDR1 is MNHEY and CDR2 SMNVEV (reference sequence).